Listed here are 10 T cell receptor beta chains from one sample, sequenced in a study of blood T cells in healthy people across ages. The use of a sample-barcoded 5' primer and a J-beta primer mix characterized a second PCR of 7 to 11 cycles. One entry per CDR3 protein results from TCRdb running MiXCR on the 5' RACE reads. Seen here are 250,000 to 300,000 distinct CDR3 sequences, 27% observed once, and the top ten hold around 29%. The sequencing sample was made of blood. The receptors were sampled from a woman aged 65 to 85 in good health.

The chain carries TRBV6-5 and TRBJ2-2; D possibly corresponds to TRBD1 (5 bases). V was trimmed by 4 bases and J by 4 bases, leaving 10 bases between them. This CDR3 comprises 14 residues. Germline assignment: CDR1 MNHEY and CDR2 SVGAGI. CDR3: CASSFGQGTGELFF. In nucleotides, the CDR3 is TGTGCCAGCAGTTTTGGGCAGGGCACCGGGGAGCTGTTTTTT.

V usage is TRBV4-2 and J usage is TRBJ1-3; tentative D call: TRBD1 (5 bases). This CDR3 has 17 residues. Per the germline V gene, CDR1 is LGHNA and CDR2 is YNFKEQ. V lost 0 bases and J lost 0, with 12 bases in between. The CDR3 here is CASSQEPTGLSGNTIYF. CDR3 sequence (DNA): TGTGCCAGCAGCCAAGAACCGACGGGACTCTCTGGAAACACCATATATTTT.

This chain joins TRBV20-1 and TRBJ1-2; the match to TRBD1 covers 7 bases. The germline V gene encodes CDR1 DFQATT and CDR2 SNEGSKA (reference sequence). There are 11 residues in the CDR3. The ends lost 6 bases at V and 4 bases at J; junction bases unmatched: 2. The CDR3 DNA sequence: TGCAGTGCAGGGGGCAGCTATGGCTACACCTTC. Amino acids: CSAGGSYGYTF.

The chain uses TRBV28 and TRBJ2-2; D is perhaps TRBD1 (6 bases). V lost 7 bases to trimming and J lost 5 bases, with 14 bases between them. Germline CDR1 and CDR2: MDHEN and SYDVKM. The CDR3 has 14 residues. The CDR3 sequence is CASTADRGTGELFF. The CDR3, as DNA: TGTGCCAGCACCGCGGACAGAGGGACCGGGGAGCTGTTTTTT.

This clonotype was detected many times. This chain connects TRBV20-1 to TRBJ2-2; D is tentatively TRBD1 or TRBD2 (5 bases each). Trimming removed 6 bases at V and 0 bases at J, with 20 bases between. This CDR3 region has 17 residues. Per germline, CDR1 DFQATT and CDR2 SNEGSKA (reference sequence). The CDR3 spells CSAQGRSRQTNTGELFF. For the CDR3, the DNA is TGCAGTGCCCAGGGACGCTCACGGCAGACGAACACCGGGGAGCTGTTTTTT.

The chain is built from TRBV18 and TRBJ2-5; the D call may be TRBD1 or TRBD2 (5 bases each). The end of the DNA is better explained by TRBJ2-7, so the J call may be wrong. Germline V lookup: CDR1 KGHSH, CDR2 LQKENI. The CDR3 spans 13 residues. The CDR3 bases are TGTGCCAGCTCCCCCACTCCAGGGACCGAGCAGTACTTC. It specifies CASSPTPGTEQYF.

A remark on this clonotype: Germline and junction disagree at one end, which may indicate a read error. The rearrangement links TRBV7-6 to TRBJ2-7; tentative D call: TRBD2 (7 bases). Near its end, the DNA agrees better with TRBJ2-1, so the J call may be wrong. This CDR3 is 18 amino acids long. Germline V lookup: CDR1 SGHVS, CDR2 FNYEAQ. In DNA form, the CDR3 reads TGTGCCAGCAGCTTAGGAGCACTTCGGGGGGCTAACTACAGTGAGCAGTTCTTC. Protein product: CASSLGALRGANYSEQFF.

This chain joins TRBV7-9 and TRBJ2-3, with 8 bases aligning to TRBD2. The CDR3 sequence is 19 residues long. The germline gives CDR1 SEHNR, CDR2 FQNEAQ (reference sequence). V shed 3 bases, J shed 0 bases, and the junction held 14 bases outside the gene matches. The CDR3 spells CASSLRETGGPQSTDTQYF. The CDR3 DNA sequence: TGTGCCAGCAGCTTGCGCGAGACGGGAGGGCCCCAGAGCACAGATACGCAGTATTTT.

This clonotype turned up a few times. This chain uses TRBV4-1 with TRBJ1-5; D not certain. Germline CDR1 and CDR2: MGHRA and YSYEKL. The CDR3 contains 14 residues. Between the trimmed V and J ends, which lost 4 bases and 7 bases, there was a span of 14 bases. The CDR3 is CASSPEGNRQPQHF. CDR3 DNA sequence: TGCGCCAGCAGCCCCGAAGGGAATAGACAGCCCCAGCATTTT.

In its sample, this clonotype was seen many times. This chain joins TRBV5-1 and TRBJ2-5; D may correspond to TRBD1 or TRBD2 (5 bases each). CDR1 SGHRS and CDR2 YFSETQ come from the germline V gene. Trimming left V 6 bases short and J 1 base short, with 7 bases between. CDR3 length equals 12 residues. The DNA for the CDR3 is TGCGCCAGCACGGGACCCCAAGAGACCCAGTACTTC. It codes for CASTGPQETQYF.